This is a list of T cell receptor beta chains from one sample in a study of neurological immune-mediated disorders. TCRdb redid the calling of the 5' RACE reads with MiXCR, one entry per CDR3 protein. This table has more than 45,000 distinct CDR3 sequences, about 3.5% appearing once. The sample comprised PBMCs. The origin of the receptors is a man between 40 and 49 years old with multiple sclerosis. Both conserved end residues are part of each CDR3. Fields, in order: CDR3 protein, J gene, V gene, D gene. D genes are given only for firm matches.

CDR3aa: CASGQGYTF; j_gene: TRBJ1-2; v_gene: TRBV19; d_gene: NA
CDR3aa: CATASDRDNSPLNF; j_gene: TRBJ1-6; v_gene: TRBV10-3; d_gene: TRBD1
CDR3aa: CASSPTRVTGYTF; j_gene: TRBJ1-2; v_gene: TRBV12-3/TRBV12-4; d_gene: NA
CDR3aa: CASSLTFQETQYF; j_gene: TRBJ2-5; v_gene: TRBV7-2; d_gene: NA
CDR3aa: CASSARADTDTQYF; j_gene: TRBJ2-3; v_gene: TRBV5-1; d_gene: NA
CDR3aa: CASSEFGGNTEAFF; j_gene: TRBJ1-1; v_gene: TRBV25-1; d_gene: NA
CDR3aa: CSARGLAGGRTDTQYF; j_gene: TRBJ2-3; v_gene: TRBV20-1; d_gene: TRBD2
CDR3aa: CASSMGQGIYYEQYF; j_gene: TRBJ2-7; v_gene: TRBV19; d_gene: TRBD1
CDR3aa: CSAAPSYNSPLHF; j_gene: TRBJ1-6; v_gene: TRBV20-1; d_gene: NA
CDR3aa: CASSQGQGNTEAFF; j_gene: TRBJ1-1; v_gene: TRBV3-1; d_gene: NA
CDR3aa: CASSPSTGTATNEKLFF; j_gene: TRBJ1-4; v_gene: TRBV7-6; d_gene: TRBD1
CDR3aa: CASSGREGTDTQYF; j_gene: TRBJ2-3; v_gene: TRBV9; d_gene: NA
CDR3aa: CSASLAGGTYEQYF; j_gene: TRBJ2-7; v_gene: TRBV20-1; d_gene: TRBD2
CDR3aa: CASSPTDRTYEQYF; j_gene: TRBJ2-7; v_gene: TRBV6-5; d_gene: TRBD1
CDR3aa: CASSLGGDTEAFF; j_gene: TRBJ1-1; v_gene: TRBV5-1; d_gene: NA
CDR3aa: CASSLTENNSPLHF; j_gene: TRBJ1-6; v_gene: TRBV5-1; d_gene: NA
CDR3aa: CASSPNDRGRDQPQHF; j_gene: TRBJ1-5; v_gene: TRBV6-6; d_gene: TRBD1
CDR3aa: CASSQDLTHRDRGNANYGYTF; j_gene: TRBJ1-2; v_gene: TRBV14; d_gene: TRBD1
CDR3aa: CASSRTGRNTEAFF; j_gene: TRBJ1-1; v_gene: TRBV7-8; d_gene: NA
CDR3aa: CAWRGRASNTGELFF; j_gene: TRBJ2-2; v_gene: TRBV30; d_gene: NA